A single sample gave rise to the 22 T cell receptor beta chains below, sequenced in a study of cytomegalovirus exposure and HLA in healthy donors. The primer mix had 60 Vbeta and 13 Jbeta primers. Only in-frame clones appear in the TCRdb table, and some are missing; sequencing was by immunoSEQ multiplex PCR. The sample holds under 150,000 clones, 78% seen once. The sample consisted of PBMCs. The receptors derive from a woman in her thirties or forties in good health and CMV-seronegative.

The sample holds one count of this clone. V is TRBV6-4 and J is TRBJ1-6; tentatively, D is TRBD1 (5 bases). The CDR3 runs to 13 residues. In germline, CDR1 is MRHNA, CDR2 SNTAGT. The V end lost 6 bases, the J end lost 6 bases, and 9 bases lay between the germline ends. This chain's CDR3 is CASSLGGNSPLHF. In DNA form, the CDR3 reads TGTGCCAGCAGCCTCGGGGGTAATTCACCCCTCCACTTT.

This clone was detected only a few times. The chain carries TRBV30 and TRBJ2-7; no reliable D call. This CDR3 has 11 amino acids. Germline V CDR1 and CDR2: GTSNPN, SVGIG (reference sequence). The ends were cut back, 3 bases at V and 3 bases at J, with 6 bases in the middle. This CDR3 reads CAWSPHYEQYF. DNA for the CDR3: TGTGCCTGGAGCCCCCACTACGAGCAGTACTTC.

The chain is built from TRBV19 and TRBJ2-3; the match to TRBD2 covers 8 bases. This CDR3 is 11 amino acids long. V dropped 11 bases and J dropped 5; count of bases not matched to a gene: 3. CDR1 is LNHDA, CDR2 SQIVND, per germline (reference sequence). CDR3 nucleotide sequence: TGTGCCGTACGGGGGGGAGATACGCAGTATTTT. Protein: CAVRGGDTQYF.

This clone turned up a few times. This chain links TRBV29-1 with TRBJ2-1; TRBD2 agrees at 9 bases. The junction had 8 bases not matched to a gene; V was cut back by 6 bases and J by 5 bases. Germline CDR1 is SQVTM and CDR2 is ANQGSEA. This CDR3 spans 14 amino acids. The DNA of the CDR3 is TGCAGCGTACTTTTAGCGGGGGAGAACAATGAGCAGTTCTTC. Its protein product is CSVLLAGENNEQFF.

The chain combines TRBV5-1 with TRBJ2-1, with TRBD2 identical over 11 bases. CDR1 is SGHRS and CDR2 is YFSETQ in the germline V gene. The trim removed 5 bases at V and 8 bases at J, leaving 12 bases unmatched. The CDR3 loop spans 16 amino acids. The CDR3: CASSRGLLAGEDEQFF. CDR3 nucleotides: TGCGCCAGCAGTCGGGGCCTACTAGCGGGAGAGGATGAGCAGTTCTTC.

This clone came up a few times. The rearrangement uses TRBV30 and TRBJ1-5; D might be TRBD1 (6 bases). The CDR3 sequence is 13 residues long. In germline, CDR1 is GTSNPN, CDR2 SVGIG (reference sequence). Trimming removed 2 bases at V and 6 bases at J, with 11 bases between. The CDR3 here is CAWSRRGSQPQHF. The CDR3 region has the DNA TGTGCCTGGAGTAGAAGGGGGAGTCAGCCCCAGCATTTT.

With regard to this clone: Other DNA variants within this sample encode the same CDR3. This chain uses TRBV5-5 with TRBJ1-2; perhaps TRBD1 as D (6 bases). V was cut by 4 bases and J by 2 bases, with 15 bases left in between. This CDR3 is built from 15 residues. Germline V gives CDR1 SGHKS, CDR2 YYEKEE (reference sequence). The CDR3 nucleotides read TGTGCCAGCAGCCCTCAGACAGGATTCAACTATGGCTACACCTTC. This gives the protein CASSPQTGFNYGYTF. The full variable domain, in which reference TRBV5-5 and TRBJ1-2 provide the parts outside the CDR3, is DAGVTQSPTHLIKTRGQQVTLRCSPISGHKSVSWYQQVLGQGPQFIFQYYEKEERGRGNFPDRFSARQFPNYSSELNVNALLLGDSALYLCASSPQTGFNYGYTFGSGTRLTVV.

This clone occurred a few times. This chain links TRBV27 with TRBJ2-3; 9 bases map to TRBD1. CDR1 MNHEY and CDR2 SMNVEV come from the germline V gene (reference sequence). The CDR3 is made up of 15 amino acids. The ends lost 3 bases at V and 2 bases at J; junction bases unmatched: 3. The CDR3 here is CASSFGTGPTDTQYF. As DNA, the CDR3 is TGTGCCAGCAGTTTTGGGACAGGGCCCACAGATACGCAGTATTTT.

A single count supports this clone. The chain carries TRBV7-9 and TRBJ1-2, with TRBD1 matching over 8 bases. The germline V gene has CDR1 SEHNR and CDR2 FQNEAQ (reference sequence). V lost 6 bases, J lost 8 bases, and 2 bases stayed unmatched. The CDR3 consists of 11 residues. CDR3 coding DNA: TGTGCCAGCAGGACAGGGGACGGCTACACCTTC. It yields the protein CASRTGDGYTF.

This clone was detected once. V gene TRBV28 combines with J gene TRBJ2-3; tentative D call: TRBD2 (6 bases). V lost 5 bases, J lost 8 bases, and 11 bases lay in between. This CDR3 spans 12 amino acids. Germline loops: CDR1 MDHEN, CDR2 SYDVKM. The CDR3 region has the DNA TGTGCCAGCAGTCCCGGGACTCGTACGCAGTATTTT. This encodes CASSPGTRTQYF.

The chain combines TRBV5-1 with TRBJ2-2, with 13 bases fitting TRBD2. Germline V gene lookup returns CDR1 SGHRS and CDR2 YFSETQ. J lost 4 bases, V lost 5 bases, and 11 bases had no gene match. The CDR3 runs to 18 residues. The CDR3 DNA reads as TGCGCCAGCAGGTCGGGACTAGCGGGACCCGCTGGCACCGGGGAGCTGTTTTTT. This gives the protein CASRSGLAGPAGTGELFF.

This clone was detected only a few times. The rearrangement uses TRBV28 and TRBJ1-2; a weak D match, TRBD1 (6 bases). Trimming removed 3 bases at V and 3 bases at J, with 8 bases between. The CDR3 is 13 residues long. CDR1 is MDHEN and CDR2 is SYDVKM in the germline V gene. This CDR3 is CASSLAGDYGYTF. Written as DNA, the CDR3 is TGTGCCAGCAGTTTGGCAGGGGACTATGGCTACACCTTC.

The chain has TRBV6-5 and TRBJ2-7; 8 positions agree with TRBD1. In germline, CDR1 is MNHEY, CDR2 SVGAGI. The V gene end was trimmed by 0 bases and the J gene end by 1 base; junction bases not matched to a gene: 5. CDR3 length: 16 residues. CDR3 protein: CASSYSPQGGSYEQYF. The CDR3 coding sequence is TGTGCCAGCAGTTACTCACCACAGGGGGGATCCTACGAGCAGTACTTC.

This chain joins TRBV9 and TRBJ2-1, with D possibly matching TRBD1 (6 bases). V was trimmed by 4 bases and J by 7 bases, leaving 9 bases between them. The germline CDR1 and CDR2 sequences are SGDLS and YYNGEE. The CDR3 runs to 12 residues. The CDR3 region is CASSSDRNEQFF. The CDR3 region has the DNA TGTGCCAGCAGCTCCGACAGGAATGAGCAGTTCTTC.

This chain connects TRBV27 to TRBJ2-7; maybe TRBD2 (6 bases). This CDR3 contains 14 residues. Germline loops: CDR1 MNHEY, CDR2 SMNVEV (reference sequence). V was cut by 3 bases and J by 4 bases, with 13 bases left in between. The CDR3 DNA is TGTGCCAGCAGTTTGGGTCTGGGGGGATACGAGCAGTACTTC. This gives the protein CASSLGLGGYEQYF.

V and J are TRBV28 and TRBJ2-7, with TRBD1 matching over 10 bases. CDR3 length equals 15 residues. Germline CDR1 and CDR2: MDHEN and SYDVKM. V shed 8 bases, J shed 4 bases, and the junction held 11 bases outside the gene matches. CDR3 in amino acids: CASRTGGSPAYEQYF. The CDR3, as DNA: TGTGCCAGCCGGACAGGGGGTTCCCCCGCTTACGAGCAGTACTTC.

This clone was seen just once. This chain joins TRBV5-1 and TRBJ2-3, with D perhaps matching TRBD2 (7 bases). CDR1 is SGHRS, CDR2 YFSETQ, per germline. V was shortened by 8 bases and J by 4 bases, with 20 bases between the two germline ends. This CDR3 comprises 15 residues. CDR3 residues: CASTLLGGGADTQYF. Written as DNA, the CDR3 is TGCGCCAGTACTCTCCTGGGGGGGGGCGCAGATACGCAGTATTTT. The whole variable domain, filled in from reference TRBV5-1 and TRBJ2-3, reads KAGVTQTPRYLIKTRGQQVTLSCSPISGHRSVSWYQQTPGQGLQFLFEYFSETQRNKGNFPGRFSGRQFSNSRSEMNVSTLELGDSALYLCASTLLGGGADTQYFGPGTRLTVL.

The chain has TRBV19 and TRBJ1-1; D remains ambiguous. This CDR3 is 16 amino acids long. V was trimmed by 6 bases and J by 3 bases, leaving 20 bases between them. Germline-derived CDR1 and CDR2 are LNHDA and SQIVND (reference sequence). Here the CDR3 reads CASSSWWGDGDTEAFF. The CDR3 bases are TGTGCCAGTAGCTCCTGGTGGGGAGATGGGGACACTGAAGCTTTCTTT.

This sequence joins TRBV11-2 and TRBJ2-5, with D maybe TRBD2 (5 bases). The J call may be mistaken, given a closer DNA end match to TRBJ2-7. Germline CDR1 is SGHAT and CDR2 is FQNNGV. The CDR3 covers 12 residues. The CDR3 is CASSQISVEQYF. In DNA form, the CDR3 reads TGTGCCAGCAGCCAAATTAGCGTCGAGCAGTACTTC.

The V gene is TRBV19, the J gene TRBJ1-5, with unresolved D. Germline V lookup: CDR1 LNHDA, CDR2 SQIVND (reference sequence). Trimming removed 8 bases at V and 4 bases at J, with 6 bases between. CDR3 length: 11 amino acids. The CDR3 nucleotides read TGTGCCAGTTTGTCAAATCAGCCCCAGCATTTT. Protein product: CASLSNQPQHF.

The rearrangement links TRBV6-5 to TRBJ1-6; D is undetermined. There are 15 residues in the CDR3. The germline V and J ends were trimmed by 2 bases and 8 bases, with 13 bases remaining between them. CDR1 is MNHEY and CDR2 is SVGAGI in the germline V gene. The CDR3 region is CASSYGPPGDSPLHF. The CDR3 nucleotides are TGTGCCAGCAGTTACGGGCCCCCTGGTGATTCACCCCTCCACTTT.

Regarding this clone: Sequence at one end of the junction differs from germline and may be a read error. The CDR3 sequence: CSVHNSGANGLTF. In DNA, the CDR3 is TGCAGCGTACACAACTCTGGGGCCAACGGCCTGACTTTC. The rearrangement links TRBV29-1 to TRBJ2-6, with D possibly matching TRBD1 (5 bases). The CDR3 is 13 residues long. From germline, CDR1 is SQVTM and CDR2 ANQGSEA.